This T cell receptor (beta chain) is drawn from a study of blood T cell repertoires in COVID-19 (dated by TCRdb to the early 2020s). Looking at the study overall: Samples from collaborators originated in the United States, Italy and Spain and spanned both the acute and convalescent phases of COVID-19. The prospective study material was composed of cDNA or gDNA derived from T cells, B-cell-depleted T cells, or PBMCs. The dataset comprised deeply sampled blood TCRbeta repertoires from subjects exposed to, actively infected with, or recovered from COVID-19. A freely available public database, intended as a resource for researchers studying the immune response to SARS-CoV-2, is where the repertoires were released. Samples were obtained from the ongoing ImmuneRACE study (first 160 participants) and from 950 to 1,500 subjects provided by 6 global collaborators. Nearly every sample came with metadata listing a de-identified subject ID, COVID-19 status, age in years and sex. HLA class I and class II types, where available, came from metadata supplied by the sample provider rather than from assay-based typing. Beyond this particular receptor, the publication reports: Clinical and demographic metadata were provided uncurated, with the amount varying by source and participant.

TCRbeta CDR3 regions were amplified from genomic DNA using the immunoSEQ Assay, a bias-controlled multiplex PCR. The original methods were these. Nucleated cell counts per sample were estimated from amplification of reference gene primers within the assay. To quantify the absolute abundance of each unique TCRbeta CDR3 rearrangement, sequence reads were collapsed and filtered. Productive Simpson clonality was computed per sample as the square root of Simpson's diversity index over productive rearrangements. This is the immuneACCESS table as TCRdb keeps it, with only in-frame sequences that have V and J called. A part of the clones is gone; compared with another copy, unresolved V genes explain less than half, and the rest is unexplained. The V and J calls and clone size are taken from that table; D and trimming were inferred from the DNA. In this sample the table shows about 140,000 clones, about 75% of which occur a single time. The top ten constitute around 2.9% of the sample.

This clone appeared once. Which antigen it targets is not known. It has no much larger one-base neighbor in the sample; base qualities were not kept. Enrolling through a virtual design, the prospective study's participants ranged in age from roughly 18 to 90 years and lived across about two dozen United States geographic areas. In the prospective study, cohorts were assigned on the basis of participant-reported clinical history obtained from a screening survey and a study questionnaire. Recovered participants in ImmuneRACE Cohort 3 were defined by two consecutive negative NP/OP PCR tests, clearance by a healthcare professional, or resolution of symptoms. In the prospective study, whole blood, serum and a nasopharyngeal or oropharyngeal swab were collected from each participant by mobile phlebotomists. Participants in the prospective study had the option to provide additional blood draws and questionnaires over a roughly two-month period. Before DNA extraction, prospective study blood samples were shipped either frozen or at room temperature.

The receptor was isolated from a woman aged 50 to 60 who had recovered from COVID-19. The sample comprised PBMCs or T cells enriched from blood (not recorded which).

Here is the DNA: TGTGCCAGTAGTACCACAGGGGGACCCGGGGAGCTGTTTTTT. This codes for CASSTTGGPGELFF. The sequence is built from TRBV19 and TRBJ2-2; 8 bases in the middle match TRBD1. V lost 4 bases and J lost 6 bases, and the count of bases not matched to a germline gene is 4. The CDR3, from cysteine to phenylalanine, totals 14 residues. Of all the DNA, just the CDR3 is kept, 42 bases in frame from base 1. CDR1 is given as LNHDA and CDR2 as SQIVND, both from the germline V gene (reference sequence).